This T cell receptor beta chain was retrieved from a study of blood T cell repertoires in COVID-19. V lost 4 bases, J lost 2 bases, and 15 bases lay in between. The length of the CDR3 is 16 residues. Data came from immunoSEQ multiplex PCR; TCRdb stores just in-frame clones and leaves some out. Of 210,000 or so clones listed, 80% to 85% are singletons. The V gene is TRBV23-1, the J gene TRBJ1-3; D ambiguous. TRBV23-1 qualifies as an ORF whose function is uncertain. This clonotype originated in a human donor in a cohort sampled during active COVID-19. The material sequenced was peripheral blood. CDR3: CASSLARTSAGNTIYF. The CDR3 region has the DNA TGCGCCAGCAGTCTCGCCCGGACTTCTGCTGGAAACACCATATATTTT.